The 16 T cell receptor beta chains below come from one sample, sequenced in a study of T cell repertoires in cytomegalovirus infection. TCRdb processed the reads anew with MiXCR; each CDR3 protein has one entry. This sample has a few hundred thousand distinct CDR3 sequences, with about 15% found just once. The specimen was CD8+ T cells from PBMCs. The receptors were gathered from a human donor in good health (CMV status not recorded). Some clones in this sample may be carry-over from other donors' samples.

This clonotype was found many times. The V call is TRBV6-1, the J call TRBJ2-1, with TRBD2 as a possible D gene (5 bases). From germline, CDR1 is MNHNS and CDR2 SASEGT. V lost 8 bases and J lost 2, with 7 bases in between. The length of the CDR3 is 12 residues. For the CDR3, the DNA is TGTGCCAGCTGTAGCGCCTACAATGAGCAGTTCTTC. The encoded protein is CASCSAYNEQFF.

Regarding this clonotype: Just one base apart from a much larger clone, this may be a read error. J is TRBJ1-2 and V is TRBV28, with unresolved D. Germline V gene lookup returns CDR1 MDHEN and CDR2 SYDVKM. This CDR3 contains 16 residues. The CDR3: CANSLIDLDPFYGYTF. The CDR3 nucleotides are TGTGCCAACAGTCTAATCGACTTGGACCCTTTCTATGGCTACACCTTC.

J is TRBJ2-7 and V is TRBV7-8, with D perhaps matching TRBD1 (5 bases). V was pared by 4 bases and J by 2 bases, with 15 bases between. CDR1 SGHVS and CDR2 FQNEAQ come from the germline V gene. This CDR3 has 15 residues. This CDR3 is CASSSFRATPYEQYF. The CDR3 DNA reads TGTGCCAGCAGCTCGTTCAGGGCGACTCCCTACGAGCAGTACTTC.

The CDR3 loop is CSVDAGREQYF. CDR3 DNA: TGCAGCGTTGATGCGGGGAGAGAGCAGTACTTC. The chain has TRBV29-1 and TRBJ2-7; a possible D gene is TRBD2 (6 bases). V lost 3 bases and J 7 bases, leaving 10 bases between the germline ends. The CDR3 runs to 11 residues. Germline loops: CDR1 SQVTM, CDR2 ANQGSEA.

The table lists this clonotype with a few counts. The rearrangement links TRBV6-2 or TRBV6-3 to TRBJ2-3, with 7 bases lining up with TRBD2. J gave up 2 bases and V 7 bases, and 12 bases lay outside the gene matches. This CDR3 spans 16 amino acids. CDR1 is MNHEY and CDR2 is SVGEGT in the germline V gene. DNA of the CDR3: TGTGCCAGCATGCCGGTTGCGGGGGAACCCACAGATACGCAGTATTTT. Residues: CASMPVAGEPTDTQYF.

The sample holds many counts of this clonotype. The V call is TRBV7-2, the J call TRBJ1-4; D unresolved. V was cut by 3 bases and J by 2 bases, with 10 bases left in between. From germline, CDR1 is SGHTA and CDR2 FQGNSA. The CDR3 has 15 amino acids. The CDR3 DNA reads TGTGCCAGCAGCTTCTCGGACTCCACTAATGAAAAACTGTTTTTT. Translated, it gives CASSFSDSTNEKLFF.

CDR3: CASSFVAGKFLDEKLFF. Here the CDR3 DNA reads TGTGCCAGCAGTTTTGTGGCAGGGAAGTTCCTGGATGAAAAACTGTTTTTT. The genes are TRBV12-3 or TRBV12-4 and TRBJ1-4, with D possibly TRBD1 on 5 matching bases. V was pared by 3 bases and J by 6 bases, with 20 bases between. This CDR3 region has 17 residues.

The chain combines TRBV28 with TRBJ2-3; TRBD2 matches at 10 bases. J gave up 5 bases and V 3 bases, and 8 bases lay outside the gene matches. The V gene's germline CDR1 is MDHEN and CDR2 SYDVKM. This CDR3 has 16 amino acids. Written as DNA, the CDR3 is TGTGCCAGCAGTTTGTCTAGCGGGGGTCGAGTAGATACGCAGTATTTT. This sequence encodes CASSLSSGGRVDTQYF.

This clonotype was seen at least ten times. The J gene is TRBJ1-2, the V gene TRBV28, with a possible D match to TRBD1 (5 bases). Trimming pared 8 bases from V and 5 bases from J, leaving 18 bases between. The CDR3 totals 14 residues. The germline CDR1 and CDR2 sequences are MDHEN and SYDVKM. The CDR3 DNA sequence: TGTGCCAGCCTAGCCGGGACCGTCGGTTATGGCTACACCTTC. It codes for CASLAGTVGYGYTF.

The table lists this clonotype with a few counts. The J gene is TRBJ2-2, the V gene TRBV19; D gene ambiguous. This CDR3 contains 15 residues. Trimming stripped 6 bases from V and 4 bases from J, with 15 bases between. CDR1 is LNHDA, CDR2 SQIVND, per germline (reference sequence). The CDR3 nucleotides are TGTGCCAGTAGGGCCGGGCCCCCGGGCACCGGGGAGCTGTTTTTT. This sequence encodes CASRAGPPGTGELFF.

This clonotype was seen ten or more times. The V call is TRBV28, the J call TRBJ2-1; 10 bases line up with TRBD2. This CDR3 contains 15 residues. The trim removed 2 bases at V and 5 bases at J, leaving 3 bases unmatched. CDR1 and CDR2 from the germline V gene are MDHEN and SYDVKM. CDR3 amino acids: CASSLLAGDNNEQFF. For the CDR3, the DNA is TGTGCCAGCAGTTTACTAGCGGGGGATAACAATGAGCAGTTCTTC.

This clonotype showed up many times. The rearrangement uses TRBV6-2 or TRBV6-3 and TRBJ2-7; D not resolved. From germline, CDR1 is MNHEY and CDR2 SVGEGT. Deletions cut 6 bases from V and 3 bases from J, with 15 bases between. There are 14 residues in the CDR3. The CDR3 DNA reads TGTGCCAGCAGCCCAGACGACGGGTACTACGAGCAGTACTTC. Residues: CASSPDDGYYEQYF.

This clonotype was seen only a few times. The J gene is TRBJ1-1, the V gene TRBV7-9; D ambiguous. Germline V gene lookup returns CDR1 SEHNR and CDR2 FQNEAQ (reference sequence). Trimming removed 4 bases from V and 1 base from J, with 13 bases in between. The CDR3 is made up of 15 amino acids. The CDR3 here is CASSSHQQRNTEAFF. CDR3 DNA: TGTGCCAGCAGCTCTCATCAACAGCGGAACACTGAAGCTTTCTTT.

V gene TRBV6-5 combines with J gene TRBJ2-2; 9 bases line up with TRBD1. The V segment lost 4 bases and the J segment 6 bases; nucleotides outside the gene matches: 15. CDR3 length: 18 residues. The germline V gene encodes CDR1 MNHEY and CDR2 SVGAGI. The CDR3 nucleotides read TGTGCCAGCAGTTCGTTTTTGGGACAGGGTAAATACGCCGGGGAGCTGTTTTTT. This encodes CASSSFLGQGKYAGELFF.

The V call is TRBV28, the J call TRBJ2-3; no definite D call. The V end lost 4 bases, the J end lost 7 bases, and 15 bases lay between the germline ends. This CDR3 is built from 14 residues. CDR1 MDHEN and CDR2 SYDVKM come from the germline V gene. CDR3 DNA: TGTGCCAGCAGTTACCGGGCCGGTGGATATACGCAGTATTTT. Translation: CASSYRAGGYTQYF.

The sample holds many counts of this clonotype. The DNA for the CDR3 is TGTGCCAGCAGCTTACGAGGGGGCGTGAACACTGAAGCTTTCTTT. This encodes CASSLRGGVNTEAFF. This chain uses TRBV7-6 with TRBJ1-1; TRBD1 aligns across 7 bases. CDR1 and CDR2 (germline): SGHVS, FNYEAQ. The junction had 3 bases not matched to a gene; V was cut back by 2 bases and J by 0 bases. This CDR3 is 15 amino acids long.